The 27 T cell receptor beta chains below were found in one sample sequenced in a study of neurological immune-mediated disorders (dated by TCRdb to the late 2010s). Libraries were built with 5' RACE. Sequencing relied on an Illumina HiSeq 2500. TCRdb handled the public reads itself, with Q25 trimming in fastp and clone calling in MiXCR, and kept productive beta chains. Each record represents a unique CDR3 protein, reported with the most common genes and DNA among its rows. This sample holds 40,000 to 55,000 distinct CDR3 sequences; 3% to 3.5% were observed only once. The ten largest make up around 15% of the sample. The sequencing sample was made of PBMCs. Receptors were obtained from a woman between 45 and 60 years old with multiple sclerosis.

This clonotype showed up many times. The gene calls are TRBV7-6 and TRBJ2-1, with D hard to call. Germline V gene sequence: CDR1 SGHVS, CDR2 FNYEAQ. CDR3 size: 12 residues. Deletions cut 5 bases from V and 15 bases from J, with 17 bases between. DNA of the CDR3: TGTGCCAGCAGCGCGAGAGTAGGTTTAACGTTCTTC. It encodes CASSARVGLTFF.

This clonotype was observed many times. The CDR3, as DNA: TGTGCCCGCCGACAGGTCTATGGCTACACCTTC. As protein: CARRQVYGYTF. The genes are TRBV7-9 and TRBJ1-2, with D possibly being TRBD1 (6 bases). The CDR3 runs 11 residues. V lost 11 bases to trimming and J lost 4 bases, with 11 bases between them. Per germline, CDR1 SEHNR and CDR2 FQNEAQ (reference sequence). The full variable domain, completed using reference TRBV7-9 and TRBJ1-2, is DTGVSQNPRHKITKRGQNVTFRCDPISEHNRLYWYRQTLGQGPEFLTYFQNEAQLEKSRLLSDRFSAERPKGSFSTLEIQRTEQGDSAMYLCARRQVYGYTFGSGTRLTVV.

Ten or more counts support this clonotype. The rearrangement joins TRBV5-1 to TRBJ2-2, with D perhaps matching TRBD1 or TRBD2 (6 bases each). Germline V CDR1 and CDR2: SGHRS, YFSETQ. Trimming shortened V by 1 base and J by 3 bases, and 10 bases separated the two germline ends. The CDR3 extends over 15 amino acids. The CDR3 protein is CASSLIGGYTGELFF. CDR3 nucleotides: TGCGCCAGCAGCTTGATAGGGGGGTACACCGGGGAGCTGTTTTTT. Filled out from reference TRBV5-1 and TRBJ2-2, the complete variable domain reads KAGVTQTPRYLIKTRGQQVTLSCSPISGHRSVSWYQQTPGQGLQFLFEYFSETQRNKGNFPGRFSGRQFSNSRSEMNVSTLELGDSALYLCASSLIGGYTGELFFGEGSRLTVL.

This clonotype was counted ten times or more. The rearrangement links TRBV12-3 or TRBV12-4 to TRBJ1-2; TRBD1 aligns across 7 bases. The CDR3 runs 14 residues. Germline trimming cut 7 bases from V and 4 bases from J; bases unmatched to any gene: 9. CDR3 loop: CASTSDREGYGYTF. CDR3 nucleotides: TGTGCCAGCACTTCCGACAGGGAGGGCTATGGCTACACCTTC.

This clonotype was seen ten or more times. The V gene is TRBV6-1, the J gene TRBJ2-4, with TRBD1 as a possible D gene (5 bases). Germline CDR1 and CDR2: MNHNS and SASEGT. V lost 6 bases to trimming and J lost 0 bases, with 9 bases between them. The CDR3 has 14 residues. CDR3 sequence reads: CASRRQTAKNIQYF. As DNA, the CDR3 is TGTGCCAGCAGGAGACAGACAGCCAAAAACATTCAGTACTTC.

The sample holds many counts of this clonotype. J is TRBJ1-1 and V is TRBV6-5; D perhaps matches TRBD1 (5 bases). V lost 0 bases to trimming and J lost 5 bases, with 13 bases between them. The CDR3 contains 15 residues. Germline CDR1 reads MNHEY; CDR2 reads SVGAGI. As DNA, the CDR3 is TGTGCCAGCAGTTACTCGGGCGGGGGAGAAACTGAAGCTTTCTTT. It encodes CASSYSGGGETEAFF.

This clonotype has at least ten counts. The chain has TRBV6-5 and TRBJ2-7; D is perhaps TRBD2 (5 bases). The germline CDR1 and CDR2 sequences are MNHEY and SVGAGI. The CDR3 has 14 amino acids. Trimming shortened V by 0 bases and J by 5 bases, and 11 bases separated the two germline ends. CDR3 coding DNA: TGTGCCAGCAGTTACTCAGGAGGTAACGACGAGCAGTACTTC. It is translated as CASSYSGGNDEQYF.

This clonotype was detected many times. The chain links TRBV20-1 to TRBJ1-1, with D maybe TRBD1 (5 bases). The CDR3 runs 16 residues. Germline CDR1 is DFQATT and CDR2 is SNEGSKA (reference sequence). Deletions cut 6 bases from V and 2 bases from J, with 22 bases between. The CDR3 region is CSASPSPGGTNTEAFF. The DNA for the CDR3 is TGCAGTGCCTCCCCGAGCCCCGGGGGAACTAACACTGAAGCTTTCTTT.

This clonotype has a count of ten or more. The V gene is TRBV7-6, the J gene TRBJ1-5; D might be TRBD1 (6 bases). The V gene's germline CDR1 is SGHVS and CDR2 FNYEAQ. V dropped 4 bases and J dropped 4 bases, with 14 bases sitting between them. This CDR3 has 15 amino acids. In DNA form, the CDR3 reads TGTGCCAGCAGCTCCACAGGGTTTGGAAATCAGCCCCAGCATTTT. Protein: CASSSTGFGNQPQHF.

This clonotype appeared many times. The chain has TRBV5-1 and TRBJ2-5; TRBD2 might be the D (6 bases). V lost 4 bases and J 3 bases, leaving 16 bases between the germline ends. Germline V gene data show CDR1 as SGHRS and CDR2 as YFSETQ. The CDR3 length is 15 residues. The CDR3 coding sequence is TGCGCCAGCAGCCGTTTGGGGACTCAAGAAGAGACCCAGTACTTC. Protein: CASSRLGTQEETQYF. Filled out from reference TRBV5-1 and TRBJ2-5, the complete variable domain reads KAGVTQTPRYLIKTRGQQVTLSCSPISGHRSVSWYQQTPGQGLQFLFEYFSETQRNKGNFPGRFSGRQFSNSRSEMNVSTLELGDSALYLCASSRLGTQEETQYFGPGTRLLVL.

This clonotype was detected many times. The CDR3 DNA reads as TGCGCCAGCAGCTTTAGCGGGACGGCCTACGAGCAGTACTTC. Translating gives CASSFSGTAYEQYF. The rearrangement joins TRBV5-1 to TRBJ2-7, with 8 nucleotides matching TRBD2. CDR1 and CDR2 (germline): SGHRS, YFSETQ. The CDR3 covers 14 residues. V shed 2 bases and J 2 bases; nucleotides not matched to a gene: 3.

At least ten counts were recorded for this clonotype. DNA for the CDR3: TGCAGTGCTGCCACTAGCGGGGGGTATCACGAGCAGTACTTC. It specifies CSAATSGGYHEQYF. The rearrangement joins TRBV20-1 to TRBJ2-7; 12 bases are shared with TRBD2. The germline V gene encodes CDR1 DFQATT and CDR2 SNEGSKA (reference sequence). The CDR3 loop spans 14 amino acids. Germline trimming cut 5 bases from V and 5 bases from J; bases unmatched to any gene: 7.

This clonotype showed up many times. The V gene is TRBV7-8, the J gene TRBJ2-3; 8 nucleotides line up with TRBD2. Looked up from germline, CDR1 is SGHVS and CDR2 is FQNEAQ. The CDR3 contains 15 residues. The J segment lost 1 base and the V segment lost 1 base, leaving 1 base of the junction unmatched. The CDR3 is CASSLGSGGTDTQYF. The CDR3 coding sequence is TGTGCCAGCAGCTTAGGTAGCGGGGGCACAGATACGCAGTATTTT.

This clonotype was counted many times. The J gene is TRBJ2-5, the V gene TRBV7-3; D unclear. The CDR3 totals 14 residues. V lost 1 base to trimming and J lost 2 bases, with 8 bases between them. From germline, CDR1 is SGHTA and CDR2 FQGTGA. The CDR3 loop reads CASSLNDGQETQYF. The CDR3 bases are TGTGCCAGCAGCTTAAACGACGGACAAGAGACCCAGTACTTC.

The chain uses TRBV5-6 and TRBJ1-2, with D unresolved. Germline CDR1 reads SGHDT; CDR2 reads YYEEEE. The CDR3 is 13 amino acids. V dropped 1 base and J dropped 6 bases, with 10 bases sitting between them. The CDR3 DNA reads TGTGCCAGCAGCTTGCTACAGAGAGATGGCTACACCTTC. Translation gives CASSLLQRDGYTF.

This clonotype was seen many times. The chain couples TRBV7-3 to TRBJ1-2; 7 bases align to TRBD1. The CDR3 is 14 residues long. CDR1 and CDR2 from the germline V gene are SGHTA and FQGTGA. V trimming: 3 bases; J trimming: 6 bases; junction bases outside the gene matches: 7. The CDR3 spells CASSFQGGSDGYTF. The CDR3 DNA reads TGTGCCAGCAGCTTCCAGGGGGGGTCGGATGGCTACACCTTC.

This clonotype was counted at least ten times. V and J are TRBV24-1 and TRBJ2-1; 8 positions match TRBD2. CDR3 length: 15 amino acids. Losses at the gene ends were 0 bases for V and 4 bases for J; bases not matched to a gene: 1. The V gene's germline CDR1 is KGHDR and CDR2 SFDVKD. The CDR3 coding sequence is TGTGCCACCAGTGATTTGAGCGGGGGTTACAATGAGCAGTTCTTC. It yields the protein CATSDLSGGYNEQFF.

This clonotype was seen at least ten times. This chain uses TRBV6-5 with TRBJ1-4; D is possibly TRBD1 (5 bases). Trimming shortened V by 6 bases and J by 13 bases, and 15 bases separated the two germline ends. The germline CDR1 and CDR2 sequences are MNHEY and SVGAGI. CDR3 length: 12 residues. CDR3 sequence reads: CASSYRGTRLFF. For the CDR3, the DNA is TGTGCCAGCAGCTATCGGGGGACTAGACTGTTTTTT.

This clonotype was recorded at least ten times. The chain has TRBV5-1 and TRBJ1-1; TRBD1 is a possible D gene (5 bases). Germline CDR1 SGHRS, CDR2 YFSETQ. Trimming cost V 2 bases and J 2 bases, with 13 bases left between them. The CDR3 spans 15 residues. The CDR3 loop is CASSFRGRNNTEAFF. The CDR3 DNA sequence: TGCGCCAGCAGCTTTCGGGGCAGGAACAACACTGAAGCTTTCTTT.

This clonotype was detected many times. The chain couples TRBV10-3 to TRBJ1-5, with unresolved D. The length of the CDR3 is 15 residues. Between the trimmed V and J ends, which lost 6 bases and 5 bases, there was a span of 17 bases. Germline V CDR1 and CDR2: ENHRY, SYGVKD. CDR3: CAISPRPYGDQPQHF. The CDR3 DNA reads TGTGCCATCAGCCCCCGTCCCTACGGCGATCAGCCCCAGCATTTT.

This clonotype occurred many times. The chain recombines TRBV7-3 with TRBJ2-3; 9 nucleotides match TRBD2. Germline CDR1 SGHTA, CDR2 FQGTGA. V gave up 3 bases and J gave up 2 bases; unmatched junction bases: 3. CDR3 length: 15 residues. CDR3 region: CASSFSGRFTDTQYF. The CDR3 DNA reads as TGTGCCAGCAGCTTTAGCGGGAGATTCACAGATACGCAGTATTTT.

The genes are TRBV1 and TRBJ2-2; no check of the table's D call, TRBD1, against the DNA was made. TRBV1 is marked as a pseudogene. The CDR3 has 15 residues. The CDR3 sequence: CTSSQRGPNTGELFF. CDR3 DNA sequence: TGCACCAGCAGCCAGAGGGGTCCGAACACCGGGGAGCTGTTTTTT.

Many counts were recorded for this clonotype. This chain uses TRBV2 with TRBJ1-1, with D possibly being TRBD1 (6 bases). The CDR3 is made up of 13 amino acids. V was trimmed by 7 bases and J by 4 bases, leaving 13 bases between them. CDR1 is SNHLY and CDR2 is FYNNEI in the germline V gene. The CDR3 coding sequence is TGTGCCAGCAACATACAAGGGGGCACTGAAGCTTTCTTT. It encodes CASNIQGGTEAFF.

This clonotype was counted at least ten times. V and J are TRBV20-1 and TRBJ1-5; the match to TRBD1 covers 7 bases. Germline values: CDR1 DFQATT, CDR2 SNEGSKA (reference sequence). The CDR3 is made up of 15 amino acids. J was trimmed by 1 base and V by 6 bases; bases with no gene match: 9. In DNA, the CDR3 is TGCAGTGCCCCCGGGACAGCGGGAAGCAATCAGCCCCAGCATTTT. This codes for CSAPGTAGSNQPQHF.

This clonotype was seen at least ten times. The chain carries TRBV11-2 and TRBJ2-7; TRBD1 matches at 7 bases. The trim removed 1 base at V and 3 bases at J, leaving 3 bases unmatched. There are 14 residues in the CDR3. The germline gives CDR1 SGHAT, CDR2 FQNNGV. The chain's CDR3 is CASSLGQGRYEQYF. In nucleotides, the CDR3 is TGTGCCAGCAGCTTAGGACAGGGCCGCTACGAGCAGTACTTC.

This clonotype was observed many times. The gene calls are TRBV6-5 and TRBJ2-3; 9 positions match TRBD2. The CDR3 totals 15 residues. Per germline, CDR1 MNHEY and CDR2 SVGAGI. Trimming removed 5 bases from V and 4 bases from J; junction bases left unmatched: 7. DNA of the CDR3: TGTGCCAGCAGTCAAGCGGGAGGAGGAGCAGATACGCAGTATTTT. Amino acid sequence: CASSQAGGGADTQYF.

This clonotype has a count of ten or more. The rearrangement uses TRBV29-1 and TRBJ2-2; 10 nucleotides match TRBD1. This CDR3 comprises 13 residues. CDR1 and CDR2 from the germline V gene are SQVTM and ANQGSEA. V shed 5 bases, J shed 7 bases, and the junction held 4 bases outside the gene matches. The CDR3 here is CSVLTGGIGELFF. The CDR3 DNA follows: TGCAGCGTTCTGACAGGGGGCATCGGGGAGCTGTTTTTT.